This T cell receptor (beta chain) was obtained from a study of blood T cell repertoires in COVID-19. Study at large: Each recovered donor of Cohort 3 presented with two negative PCRs, clearance, or symptom resolution. The analysed material was cDNA or gDNA that came from T cells, B-cell-depleted T cells, or PBMCs.

As processed by the authors: By means of reference gene primer amplification, nucleated cell counts were estimated. Assay: immunoSEQ multiplex PCR; the TCRdb copy retains only in-frame clones and omits some. V and J calls and clone size are as listed in that table; D and trimming were resolved from the DNA. The data hold hundreds of thousands of clones, with around 89% observed a single time. The sequenced sample was PBMCs or T cells enriched from blood (not recorded which). The origin of this receptor is a woman aged 55 to 70 in a cohort exposed to, infected with or recovered from COVID-19 (not recorded which).

The CDR3: CASRTGGLYEQYF. CDR3 in DNA: TGTGCCAGCCGAACAGGGGGCTTATACGAGCAGTACTTC. J is TRBJ2-7 and V is TRBV27; 9 bases map to TRBD1. The CDR3 has 13 amino acids. Germline trimming cut 8 bases from V and 4 bases from J; bases unmatched to any gene: 6. Germline CDR1 and CDR2: MNHEY and SMNVEV (reference sequence).